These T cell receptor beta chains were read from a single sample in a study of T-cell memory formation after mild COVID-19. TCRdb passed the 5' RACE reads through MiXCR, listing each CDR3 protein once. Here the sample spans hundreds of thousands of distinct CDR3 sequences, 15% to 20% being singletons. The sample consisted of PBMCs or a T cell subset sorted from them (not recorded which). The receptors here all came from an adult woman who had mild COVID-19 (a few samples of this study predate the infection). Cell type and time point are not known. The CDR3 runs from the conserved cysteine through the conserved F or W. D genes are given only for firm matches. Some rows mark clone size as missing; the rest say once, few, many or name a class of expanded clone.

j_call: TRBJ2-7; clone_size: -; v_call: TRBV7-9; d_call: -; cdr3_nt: TGTGCCAGCAGCTTAGTTCGGGGTGATCCCTACGAGCAGTACTTC; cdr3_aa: CASSLVRGDPYEQYF
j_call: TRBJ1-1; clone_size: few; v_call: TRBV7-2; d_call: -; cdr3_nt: TGTGCCAGCAGCTCCGACAGGTGGGCCTCTGAAGCTTTCTTT; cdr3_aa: CASSSDRWASEAFF
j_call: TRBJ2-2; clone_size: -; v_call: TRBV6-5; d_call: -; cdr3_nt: TGTGCCAGCAGTCCCCTGAGTTCGCGGGGGCCCGGGGAGCTGTTTTTT; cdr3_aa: CASSPLSSRGPGELFF
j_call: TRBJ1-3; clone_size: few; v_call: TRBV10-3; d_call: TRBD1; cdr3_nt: TGTGCCATCAGTCCCGGACAGGTCATCTCTGGAAACACCATATATTTT; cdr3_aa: CAISPGQVISGNTIYF
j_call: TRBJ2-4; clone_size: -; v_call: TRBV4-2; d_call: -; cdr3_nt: TGTGCCAGCAGCCAAGATAGGGGGGAGCTAGCCAAAAACATTCAGTACTTC; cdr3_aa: CASSQDRGELAKNIQYF
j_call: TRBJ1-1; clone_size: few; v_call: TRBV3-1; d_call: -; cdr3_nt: TGTGCCAGCAGCCAAATGTGGGGAATGAACACTGAAGCTTTCTTT; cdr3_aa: CASSQMWGMNTEAFF
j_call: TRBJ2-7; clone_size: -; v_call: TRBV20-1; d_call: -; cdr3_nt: TGCAGTGCTAGAGTCAACGGGAGTTTCCTCCGCGAGCAGTACTTC; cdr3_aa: CSARVNGSFLREQYF
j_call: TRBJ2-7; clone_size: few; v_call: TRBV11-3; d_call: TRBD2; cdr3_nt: TGTGCCAGCAGCGCCACGACTAGCGGGAGCTCCTACGAGCAGTACTTC; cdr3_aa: CASSATTSGSSYEQYF
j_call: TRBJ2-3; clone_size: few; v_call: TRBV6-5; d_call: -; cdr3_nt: TGTGCCAGCAGCCGAACGATGGGGTCCCTCACAGATACGCAGTATTTT; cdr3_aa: CASSRTMGSLTDTQYF
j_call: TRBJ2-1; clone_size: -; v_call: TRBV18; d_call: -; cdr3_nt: TGTGCCAGCTCACCAGGTCTAGACAATGAGCAGTTCTTC; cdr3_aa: CASSPGLDNEQFF